This T cell receptor (beta chain) originates from a study of T cells in Graves' hyperthyroidism and ophthalmopathy. Hyperthyroidism patients were newly diagnosed, had disease duration under 2 months, and were aged 18 to 65 years. Extraction of PBMCs used 7.5 to 10 ml of fresh peripheral blood. CDR1 is LGHDT and CDR2 is YNNKEL in the germline V gene (reference sequence). The CDR3 is made up of 17 amino acids. Broader study findings: The blood repertoire included most of the expanded thyroid clonotypes above 0.001. Ophthalmopathy and stable hyperthyroidism were told apart by a 13 V-J model.

With regard to this clonotype: Its antigen is as yet unknown. Relative to the germline gene, one junction end is altered; a read error may explain this.

Researchers took RNA transcripts and amplified the TCR beta CDR3 regions from them. The HTBI primer set served for first-round RT-PCR of the TCR CDR3. Using its own MiXCR run on the multiplex PCR reads, TCRdb lists one record per CDR3 protein. The top ten clones hold under 55% of a sample with approximately 330,000 distinct CDR3 sequences, about 18% of them seen once. Sequenced material: blood. The receptor comes from a woman aged 50 to 60 with Graves' hyperthyroidism. V is TRBV3-1 and J is TRBJ2-1; D is undetermined. CDR3 amino acids: CASSYRFYEVSYNEQSF. The CDR3 nucleotides are TGTGCCAGCAGCTACCGCTTCTATGAGGTCTCCTACAATGAGCAGTCCTTC.